The next 7 T cell receptor beta chains were all read from a single sample in a study of cytomegalovirus exposure and HLA in healthy donors. Both 60 Vbeta primers and 13 Jbeta primers went into the PCR. Sequencing was performed with immunoSEQ multiplex PCR; in TCRdb, only in-frame clones are kept and a portion is missing. Of around 140,000 clones listed, about 61% are singletons. The sequenced sample was PBMCs. All receptors come from a woman aged 35 to 49 in good health and CMV-seronegative.

This clone turned up a few times. The rearrangement joins TRBV7-2 to TRBJ2-5; 8 bases map to TRBD2. The germline V gene has CDR1 SGHTA and CDR2 FQGNSA. Germline trimming cut 9 bases from V and 5 bases from J; bases unmatched to any gene: 11. The CDR3 is made up of 14 amino acids. This CDR3 reads CASTGGGGRETQYF. The CDR3 coding sequence is TGTGCCAGTACTGGGGGCGGGGGGCGGGAGACCCAGTACTTC.

The chain has TRBV9 and TRBJ1-6; D may be TRBD1 (5 bases). There are 16 residues in the CDR3. V was trimmed by 3 bases and J by 0 bases, leaving 10 bases between them. Germline V lookup: CDR1 SGDLS, CDR2 YYNGEE. The CDR3 here is CASSDGGSSYNSPLHF. CDR3 DNA: TGTGCCAGCAGCGACGGGGGAAGCTCCTATAATTCACCCCTCCACTTT.

A few counts support this clone. V gene TRBV19 combines with J gene TRBJ1-1, with D hard to call. Germline loops: CDR1 LNHDA, CDR2 SQIVND (reference sequence). Deletions cut 7 bases from V and 11 bases from J, with 17 bases between. CDR3 length: 12 amino acids. The DNA of the CDR3 is TGTGCCAGTACCTCCGACCAAGGGAGGGCTTTCTTT. As protein: CASTSDQGRAFF.

The chain has TRBV19 and TRBJ1-3; TRBD1 might be the D (5 bases). This CDR3 comprises 14 residues. V dropped 5 bases and J dropped 0 bases, with 8 bases sitting between them. Germline assignment: CDR1 LNHDA and CDR2 SQIVND (reference sequence). CDR3 region: CASSSDSSGNTIYF. DNA for the CDR3: TGTGCCAGTAGTTCCGACAGCTCTGGAAACACCATATATTTT.

This clone was seen only a few times. CDR3 coding DNA: TGTGCCAGCAGCCGAATGGCGGACACCGGGGAGCTGTTTTTT. Its protein is CASSRMADTGELFF. The chain joins TRBV7-3 to TRBJ2-2; no clear D gene. Germline CDR1 and CDR2: SGHTA and FQGTGA. The CDR3 consists of 14 residues. Trimming left V 5 bases short and J 3 bases short, with 10 bases between.

V and J are TRBV4-2 and TRBJ1-5, with 9 bases aligning to TRBD1. The CDR3 is 17 amino acids. Germline CDR1 LGHNA, CDR2 YNFKEQ. Trimming cost V 4 bases and J 4 bases; bases outside gene matches: 11. In DNA, the CDR3 is TGTGCCAGCAGCCTCCACCGGGGACAGGGCCCTAATCAGCCCCAGCATTTT. Residues: CASSLHRGQGPNQPQHF.

The gene calls are TRBV7-8 and TRBJ1-1; no firm D call. CDR3 length: 14 residues. V was trimmed by 0 bases and J by 1 base, leaving 6 bases between them. Germline CDR1 and CDR2: SGHVS and FQNEAQ. CDR3 in amino acids: CASSLAAGNTEAFF. CDR3 DNA sequence: TGTGCCAGCAGCTTAGCGGCGGGGAACACTGAAGCTTTCTTT.